This is a list of T cell receptor beta chains from one sample in a study of cytomegalovirus exposure and HLA in healthy donors. Profiled with immunoSEQ multiplex PCR; TCRdb holds only in-frame clones, not every one. The sample has 110,000 or so clones, roughly 82% seen once. Specimen: PBMCs. The receptors here all came from a woman aged 18 to 35 in good health and CMV-seronegative. Both conserved end residues are part of each CDR3. Each record gives: J gene, V gene, D gene, CDR3 protein. The D gene is left open where the match is weak.

>TRBJ1-1|TRBV6-5|NA
CASSHGGNLNTEAFF
>TRBJ1-4|TRBV2|NA
CASQHKYQGKATNEKLFF
>TRBJ1-5|TRBV6-1|TRBD1
CASSEGEGQGNQPQHF
>TRBJ1-2|TRBV9|NA
CASSVEPLAGANYGYTF
>TRBJ1-1|TRBV18|NA
CASSSVDTEAFF
>TRBJ2-5|TRBV4-3|TRBD2
CASSQDLLAGPETQYF
>TRBJ1-1|TRBV27|TRBD1
CASSRDRVNTEAFF
>TRBJ1-1|TRBV5-5|NA
CASSFREFREAFF
>TRBJ2-3|TRBV5-4|NA
CASSLVRDTQYF
>TRBJ1-1|TRBV28|NA
CASLLRGGLTEAFF
>TRBJ1-1|TRBV13|TRBD1
CASRILIQGGLRTEAFF
>TRBJ2-1|TRBV6-1|TRBD1
CASSGTGTGSHEQFF
>TRBJ2-2|TRBV2|TRBD2
CACQTGEGRPGELFF
>TRBJ1-1|TRBV5-1|TRBD1
CASSPRTGGNTEAFF
>TRBJ1-5|TRBV5-1|NA
CASSLGQGKPQHF
>TRBJ1-1|TRBV2|NA
CASSPRGGKNTEAFF
>TRBJ1-1|TRBV10-2|NA
CASRRGSMNTEAFF
>TRBJ1-3|TRBV7-3|NA
CASSHRVAGNTIYF
>TRBJ2-2|TRBV18|TRBD2
CANSPVAGGETGELFF
>TRBJ1-1|TRBV14|NA
CASSQAAVGSGTEAFF
>TRBJ2-1|TRBV27|NA
CASSRSSYNEQFF
>TRBJ2-1|TRBV11-2|NA
CASSFQVYNEQFF
>TRBJ2-1|TRBV15|TRBD2
CATSRDYGGRAGNEQFF
>TRBJ1-2|TRBV19|NA
CASTYIFGAGLNYGYTF
>TRBJ2-7|TRBV18|TRBD2
CASSPPAGGFYEQYF
>TRBJ2-1|TRBV7-6|NA
CASSHRDSSINEQFF
>TRBJ1-1|TRBV4-1|TRBD1
CASSLGTGANTEAFF
>TRBJ2-7|TRBV5-1|TRBD2
CASSPRGGETYEQYF
>TRBJ2-1|TRBV30|TRBD1
CAWSVWPPTGGRVDEQFF
>TRBJ2-7|TRBV6-1|NA
CASGDRPGWEQYF
>TRBJ2-7|TRBV5-1|NA
CASSDTGYTYEQYF
>TRBJ2-5|TRBV5-1|NA
CASSLDGSVKTQYF
>TRBJ2-5|TRBV29-1|NA
CSVVPGMETQYF
>TRBJ1-1|TRBV4-2|NA
CASSQDLAGRWAFF
>TRBJ1-1|TRBV9|NA
CASSATANTEAFF
>TRBJ1-1|TRBV11-2|TRBD1
CASSQLKRTGGPLTEAFF
>TRBJ2-1|TRBV10-2|NA
CASSKSSYNEQFF
>TRBJ1-1|TRBV7-2|NA
CASLPGGSRMNTEAFF
>TRBJ2-2|TRBV5-1|TRBD2
CASSRDSSRGVGELFF
>TRBJ2-1|TRBV11-2|TRBD2
CASSLTSGSYNEQFF
>TRBJ1-2|TRBV7-9|NA
CASSTNGQPPDGYTF
>TRBJ1-1|TRBV18|NA
CASSPGGSEAFF
>TRBJ2-3|TRBV6-4|TRBD2
CASSDGGGAADTQYF
>TRBJ2-7|TRBV6-6|NA
CASSYERLSYEQYF
>TRBJ2-7|TRBV5-5|TRBD2
CASSFPSGAYEQYF
>TRBJ2-7|TRBV6-1|NA
CAAGVVVSYEQYF
>TRBJ1-3|TRBV6-5|NA
CASSPTRKSGNTIYF
>TRBJ1-2|TRBV7-6|TRBD1
CASSLGQDSSYTF
>TRBJ2-1|TRBV30|TRBD2
CAWSVGGGREQFF
>TRBJ1-2|TRBV5-4|TRBD1
CASSLGGGHPSYGYTF